This T cell receptor (beta chain) was captured in a study of identical twins. Findings of the study overall: Models underestimated out-of-frame TCR alpha sharing in monozygotic twins.

CDR3 length: 15 residues. V shed 3 bases and J 2 bases; nucleotides not matched to a gene: 4. A universal primer binding site was introduced by template switching. The final cDNA contained unique molecular identifiers. TCRdb used MiXCR to reprocess the 5' RACE reads, holding one entry per CDR3 protein. This sample has 200,000 to 250,000 distinct CDR3 sequences, with around 8% found just once. Every donor was a healthy Caucasian. In the case of this clonotype: What it recognizes is unknown.

These data also formed part of another study, on yellow fever vaccine responses in identical twins. As that report states: Among the twins, the vaccine T cell response reportedly seemed partly convergent and partly personalized.

The specimen sequenced was memory (CD45RO+) T cells sorted from blood. This sequence originates from a woman aged 18-29 years in good health. The chain carries TRBV12-3 or TRBV12-4 and TRBJ1-3; 7 bases line up with TRBD1. The CDR3 DNA is TGTGCCAGCAGTTTGGGACAGAATACTGGAAACACCATATATTTT. Its translation is CASSLGQNTGNTIYF.